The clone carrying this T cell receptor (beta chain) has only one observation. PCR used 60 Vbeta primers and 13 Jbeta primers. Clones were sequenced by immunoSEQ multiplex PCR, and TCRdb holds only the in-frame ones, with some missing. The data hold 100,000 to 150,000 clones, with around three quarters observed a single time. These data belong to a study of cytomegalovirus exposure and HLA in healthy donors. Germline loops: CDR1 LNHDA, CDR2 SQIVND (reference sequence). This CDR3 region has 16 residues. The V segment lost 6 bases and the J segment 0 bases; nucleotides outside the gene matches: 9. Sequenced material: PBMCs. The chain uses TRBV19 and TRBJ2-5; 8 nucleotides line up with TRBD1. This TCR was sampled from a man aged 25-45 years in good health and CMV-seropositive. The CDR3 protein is CASSRGTGFDQETQYF. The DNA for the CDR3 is TGTGCCAGTAGCAGGGGGACAGGATTTGACCAAGAGACCCAGTACTTC.